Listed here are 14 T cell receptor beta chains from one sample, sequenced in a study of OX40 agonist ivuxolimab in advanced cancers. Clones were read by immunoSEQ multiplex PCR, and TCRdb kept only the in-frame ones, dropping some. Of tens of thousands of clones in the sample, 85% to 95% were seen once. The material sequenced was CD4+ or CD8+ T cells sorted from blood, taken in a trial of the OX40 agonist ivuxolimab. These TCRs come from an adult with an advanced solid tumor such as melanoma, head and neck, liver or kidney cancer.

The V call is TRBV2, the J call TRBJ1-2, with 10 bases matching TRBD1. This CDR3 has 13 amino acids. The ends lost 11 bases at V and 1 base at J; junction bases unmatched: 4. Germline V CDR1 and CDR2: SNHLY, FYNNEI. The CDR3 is CAGGTGDNYGYTF. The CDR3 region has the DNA TGTGCCGGCGGGACAGGGGATAACTATGGCTACACCTTC.

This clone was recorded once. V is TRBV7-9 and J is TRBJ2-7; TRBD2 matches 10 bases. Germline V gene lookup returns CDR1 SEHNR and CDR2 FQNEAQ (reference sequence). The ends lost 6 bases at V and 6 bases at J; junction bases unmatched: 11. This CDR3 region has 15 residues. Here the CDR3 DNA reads TGTGCCAGCAGTTATAGCGGGAGGTCCCCAGGCGAGCAGTACTTC. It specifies CASSYSGRSPGEQYF. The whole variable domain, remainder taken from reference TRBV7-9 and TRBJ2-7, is DTGVSQNPRHKITKRGQNVTFRCDPISEHNRLYWYRQTLGQGPEFLTYFQNEAQLEKSRLLSDRFSAERPKGSFSTLEIQRTEQGDSAMYLCASSYSGRSPGEQYFGPGTRLTVT.

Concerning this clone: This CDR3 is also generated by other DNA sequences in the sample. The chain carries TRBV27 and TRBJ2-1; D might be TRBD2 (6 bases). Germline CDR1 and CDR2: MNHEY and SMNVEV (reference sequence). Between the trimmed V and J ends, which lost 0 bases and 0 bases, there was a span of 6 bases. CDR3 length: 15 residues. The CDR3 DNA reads TGTGCCAGCAGTTTATCCGGGAGCTCCTACAATGAGCAGTTCTTC. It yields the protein CASSLSGSSYNEQFF.

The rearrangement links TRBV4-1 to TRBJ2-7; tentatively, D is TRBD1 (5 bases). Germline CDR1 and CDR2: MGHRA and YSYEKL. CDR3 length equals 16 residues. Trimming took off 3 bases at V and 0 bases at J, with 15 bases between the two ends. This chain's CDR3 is CASSHGSQGGSYEQYF. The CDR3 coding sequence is TGCGCCAGCAGCCACGGTAGCCAGGGTGGCTCCTACGAGCAGTACTTC.

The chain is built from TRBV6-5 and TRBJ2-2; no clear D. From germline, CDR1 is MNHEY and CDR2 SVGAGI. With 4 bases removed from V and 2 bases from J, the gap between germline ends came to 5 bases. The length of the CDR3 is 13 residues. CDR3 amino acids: CASSLANTGELFF. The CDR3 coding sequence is TGTGCCAGCAGTTTGGCAAACACCGGGGAGCTGTTTTTT.

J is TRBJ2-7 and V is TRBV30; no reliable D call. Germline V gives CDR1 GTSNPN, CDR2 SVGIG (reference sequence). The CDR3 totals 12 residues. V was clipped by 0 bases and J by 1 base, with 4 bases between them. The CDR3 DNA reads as TGTGCCTGGAGTGTGGGGTCCTACGAGCAGTACTTC. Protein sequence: CAWSVGSYEQYF.

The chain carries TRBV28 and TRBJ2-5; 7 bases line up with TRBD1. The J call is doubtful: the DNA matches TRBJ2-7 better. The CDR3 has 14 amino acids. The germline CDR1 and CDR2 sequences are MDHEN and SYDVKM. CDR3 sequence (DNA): TGTGCCAGCAGTTCCGGACAGGCCTTATCCGAGCAGTACTTC. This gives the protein CASSSGQALSEQYF.

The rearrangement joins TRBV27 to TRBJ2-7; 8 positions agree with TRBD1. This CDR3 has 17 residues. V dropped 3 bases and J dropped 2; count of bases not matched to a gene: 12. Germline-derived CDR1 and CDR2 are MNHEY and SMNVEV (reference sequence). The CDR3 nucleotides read TGTGCCAGCAGTTTCATCCCCGGGACAGGCGGAGCCTACGAGCAGTACTTC. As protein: CASSFIPGTGGAYEQYF.

DNA of the CDR3: TGTGCCAGCAGCGCCAAGACAGGGGGAATTAGCACAGATACGCAGTATTTT. Amino acid sequence: CASSAKTGGISTDTQYF. The genes are TRBV7-2 and TRBJ2-3, with 9 bases aligning to TRBD1. The germline CDR1 and CDR2 sequences are SGHTA and FQGNSA. The junction had 9 bases not matched to a gene; V was cut back by 5 bases and J by 0 bases. This CDR3 contains 17 residues.

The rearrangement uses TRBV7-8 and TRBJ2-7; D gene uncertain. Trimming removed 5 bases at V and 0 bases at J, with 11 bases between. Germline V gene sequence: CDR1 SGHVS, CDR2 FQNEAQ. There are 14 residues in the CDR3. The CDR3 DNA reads TGTGCCAGCAGCCTGCGGCGGAACTCCTACGAGCAGTACTTC. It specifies CASSLRRNSYEQYF.

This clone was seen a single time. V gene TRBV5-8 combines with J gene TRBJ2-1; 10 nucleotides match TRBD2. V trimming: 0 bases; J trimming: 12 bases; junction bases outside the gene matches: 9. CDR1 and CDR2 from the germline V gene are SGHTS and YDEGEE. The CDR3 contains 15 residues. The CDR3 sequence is CASSLGGTSAFGQFF. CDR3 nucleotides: TGTGCCAGCAGCTTGGGCGGGACTAGCGCCTTTGGGCAGTTCTTC. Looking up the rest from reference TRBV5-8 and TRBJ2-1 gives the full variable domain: EAGVTQSPTHLIKTRGQQATLRCSPISGHTSVYWYQQALGLGLQFLLWYDEGEERNRGNFPPRFSGRQFPNYSSELNVNALELEDSALYLCASSLGGTSAFGQFFGPGTRLTVL.

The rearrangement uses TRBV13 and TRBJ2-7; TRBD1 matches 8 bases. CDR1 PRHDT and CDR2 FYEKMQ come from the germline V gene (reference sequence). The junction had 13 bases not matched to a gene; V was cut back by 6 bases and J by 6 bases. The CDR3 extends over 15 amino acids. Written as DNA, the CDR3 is TGTGCCAGCAGTTACCAAGGACAGGGTTCCCTCGAGCAGTACTTC. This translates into CASSYQGQGSLEQYF.

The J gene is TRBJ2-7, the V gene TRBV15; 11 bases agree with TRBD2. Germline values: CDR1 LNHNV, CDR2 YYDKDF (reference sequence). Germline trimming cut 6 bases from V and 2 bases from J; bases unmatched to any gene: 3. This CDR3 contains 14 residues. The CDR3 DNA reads TGTGCCACCAGGGATAGCGGGAGGGCCTACGAGCAGTACTTC. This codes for CATRDSGRAYEQYF. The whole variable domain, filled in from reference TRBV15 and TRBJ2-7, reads DAMVIQNPRYQVTQFGKPVTLSCSQTLNHNVMYWYQQKSSQAPKLLFHYYDKDFNNEADTPDNFQSRRPNTSFCFLDIRSPGLGDTAMYLCATRDSGRAYEQYFGPGTRLTVT.

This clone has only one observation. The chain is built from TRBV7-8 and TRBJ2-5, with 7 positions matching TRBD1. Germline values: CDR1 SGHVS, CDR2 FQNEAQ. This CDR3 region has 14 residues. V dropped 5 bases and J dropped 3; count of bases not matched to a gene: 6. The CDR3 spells CASSDGQEKETQYF. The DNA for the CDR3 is TGTGCCAGCAGCGACGGACAGGAAAAAGAGACCCAGTACTTC.